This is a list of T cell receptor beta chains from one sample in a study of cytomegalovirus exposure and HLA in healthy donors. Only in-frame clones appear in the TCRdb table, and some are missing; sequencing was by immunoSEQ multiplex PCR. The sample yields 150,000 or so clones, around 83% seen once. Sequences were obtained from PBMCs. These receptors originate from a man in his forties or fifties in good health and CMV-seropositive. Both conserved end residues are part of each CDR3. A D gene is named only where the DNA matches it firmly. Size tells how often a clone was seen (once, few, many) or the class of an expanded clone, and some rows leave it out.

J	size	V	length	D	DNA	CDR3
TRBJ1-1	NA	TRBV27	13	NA	TGTGCCAGCGACAACAGGGACGGGACTGAAGCTTTCTTT	CASDNRDGTEAFF
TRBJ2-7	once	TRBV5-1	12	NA	TGCGCCAGCAACGGGGAAACCTACGAGCAGTACTTC	CASNGETYEQYF
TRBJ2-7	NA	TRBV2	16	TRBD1	TGTGCCAGCAGTGAAAGTCGTGGACAGGGGCTGTACGAGCAGTACTTC	CASSESRGQGLYEQYF
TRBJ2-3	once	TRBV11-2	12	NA	TGTGCCAGCAGAACTAGCACAGATACGCAGTATTTT	CASRTSTDTQYF
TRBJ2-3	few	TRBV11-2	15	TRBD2	TGTGCCAGCAGCACCCTAGCGGGAGGCACAGATACGCAGTATTTT	CASSTLAGGTDTQYF
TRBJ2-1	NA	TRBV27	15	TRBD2	TGTGCCAGCAGTTTAGGGGGGGAGGGCCTGTATGAGCAGTTCTTC	CASSLGGEGLYEQFF
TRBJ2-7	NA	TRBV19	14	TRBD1	TGTGCCAGTAGTACAAAACAGGGGTCGGGCGAGCAGTACTTC	CASSTKQGSGEQYF
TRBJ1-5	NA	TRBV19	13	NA	TGTGCCAGTAGTATAAAGTCAGATCAGCCCCAGCATTTT	CASSIKSDQPQHF
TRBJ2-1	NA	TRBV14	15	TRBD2	TGTGCCAGCAGCCAATGGGTAGCGGGAGGGGCTGAGCAGTTCTTC	CASSQWVAGGAEQFF
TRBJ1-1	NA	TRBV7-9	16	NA	TGTGCCAGCAGCTTAGAAGGTTACGGGGGGAACACTGAAGCTTTCTTT	CASSLEGYGGNTEAFF
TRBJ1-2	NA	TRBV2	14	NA	TGTGCCAGCAGTGAGCCCGGAGCTAACTATGGCCACACCTTC	CASSEPGANYGHTF
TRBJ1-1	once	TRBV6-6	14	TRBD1	TGTGCCAGCAGATCCGGGACAGCCCAAACTGAAGCTTTCTTT	CASRSGTAQTEAFF
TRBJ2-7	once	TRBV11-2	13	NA	TGTGCCAGCAGCTCCCCGGCGAGGTACGAGCAGTACTTC	CASSSPARYEQYF
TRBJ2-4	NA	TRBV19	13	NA	TGTGCCAGCAGACAGCTAGCCAAAAACATTCAGTACTTC	CASRQLAKNIQYF
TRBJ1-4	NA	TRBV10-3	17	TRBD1	TGTGCCATCAGTGAGAGGGGACAGACGACAACTAATGAAAAACTGTTTTTT	CAISERGQTTTNEKLFF
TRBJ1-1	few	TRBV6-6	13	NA	TGTGCCAGCAGTCCGGGACTTTACACTGAAGCTTTCTTT	CASSPGLYTEAFF
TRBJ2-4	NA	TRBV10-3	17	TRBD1	TGTGCCATCAGTGAGGGACAGGGGAGAGTAGCCAAAAACATTCAGTACTTC	CAISEGQGRVAKNIQYF
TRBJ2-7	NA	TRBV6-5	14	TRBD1	TGTGCCAGCAACCGGGGACAGGGAACCTACGAGCAGTACTTC	CASNRGQGTYEQYF
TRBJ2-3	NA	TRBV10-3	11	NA	TGTGCCGAACCCCGTCCGGGGACGCAGTATTTT	CAEPRPGTQYF
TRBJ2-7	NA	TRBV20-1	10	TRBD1	TGCAGTGCTAGGACAGGGCTGCAGTACTTC	CSARTGLQYF
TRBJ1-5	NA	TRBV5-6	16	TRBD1	TGTGCCAGCAGCCCCGAGGACAGGGGAAGCAATCAGCCCCAGCATTTT	CASSPEDRGSNQPQHF
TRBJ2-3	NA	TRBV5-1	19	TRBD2	TGCGCCAGCAGCCTTACTCCGGGACTAGGGTTCGCCCCCACAGATACGCAGTATTTT	CASSLTPGLGFAPTDTQYF
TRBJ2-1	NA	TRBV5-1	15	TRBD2	TGCGCCAGCAGCACCGGGACTAAGTCTATCAATGAGCAGTTCTTC	CASSTGTKSINEQFF
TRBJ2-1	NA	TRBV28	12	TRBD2	TGTGCCAGCAGTCTGACTAGCGGGGAGCAGTTCTTC	CASSLTSGEQFF
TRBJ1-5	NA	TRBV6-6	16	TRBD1	TGTGCCAGCAGTTTTACGACAGGGGGAGGCAATCAGCCCCAGCATTTT	CASSFTTGGGNQPQHF
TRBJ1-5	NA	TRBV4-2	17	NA	TGTGCCAGCAGCCAAGGGGTGGGGGCGCGAGGCAATCAGCCCCAGCATTTT	CASSQGVGARGNQPQHF
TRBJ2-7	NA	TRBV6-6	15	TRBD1	TGTGCCAGCAGTCCCGACAGGGGGCAGGGCTACGAGCAGTACTTC	CASSPDRGQGYEQYF
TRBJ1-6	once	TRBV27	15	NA	TGTGCCAGCAGTTTCGAAGCCTCCTATAATTCACCCCTCCACTTT	CASSFEASYNSPLHF
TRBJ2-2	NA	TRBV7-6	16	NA	TGTGCCAGCAGCCCAAGTTGGAATCAGAGGACCGGGGAGCTGTTTTTT	CASSPSWNQRTGELFF
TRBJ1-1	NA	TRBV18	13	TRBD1	TGTGCCAGCTCACCAGACAGGGAGGCTGAAGCTTTCTTT	CASSPDREAEAFF
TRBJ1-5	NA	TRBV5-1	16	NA	TGCGCCAGCAGCTTGGGGGTGGGAGGGTCAAGGTTTCCCCAGCATTTT	CASSLGVGGSRFPQHF
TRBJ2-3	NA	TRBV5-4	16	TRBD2	TGTGCCAGCAGCCTCGGACTAGCGGGAGGCACAGATACGCAGTATTTT	CASSLGLAGGTDTQYF
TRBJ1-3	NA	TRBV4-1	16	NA	TGCGCCAGCAGCCAGGTCGGACAGTTCTCTGGAAACACCATATATTTT	CASSQVGQFSGNTIYF
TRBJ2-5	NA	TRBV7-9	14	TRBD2	TGTTCCAGCAGAGCGGGGACTGTACAAGAGACCCAGTACTTC	CSSRAGTVQETQYF
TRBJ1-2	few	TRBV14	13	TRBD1	TGTGCCAGCAGCCCGAACAGGGGGCTGGGCTACACCTTC	CASSPNRGLGYTF
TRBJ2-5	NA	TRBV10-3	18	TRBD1	TGTGCCATCAGTGAGTCGATTGTGGGACAGGGGGCTCGGGAGACCCAGTACTTC	CAISESIVGQGARETQYF
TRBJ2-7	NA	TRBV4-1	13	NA	TGCGCCAGCAGCCAAGGACAGACCTACGAGCAGTACTTC	CASSQGQTYEQYF
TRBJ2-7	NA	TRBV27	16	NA	TGTGCCAGCAGTTTAGATTTTGGACAGTCGGCCCTTGAGCAGTACTTC	CASSLDFGQSALEQYF
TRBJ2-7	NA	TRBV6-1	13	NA	TGTGCCACCAGTCTGGACAGCAACTACGAGCAGTACTTC	CATSLDSNYEQYF
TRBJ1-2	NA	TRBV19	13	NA	TGTGCCAGTAGTATCGACAGACCCTATGGCTACACCTTC	CASSIDRPYGYTF
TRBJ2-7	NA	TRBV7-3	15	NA	TGTGCCAGCAGACTTTCGTGGAGGGGAACCTACGAGCAGTACTTC	CASRLSWRGTYEQYF
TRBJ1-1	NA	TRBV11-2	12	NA	TGTGCCAGCAGCCCAGGATCGCTGGAAGCTTTCTTT	CASSPGSLEAFF
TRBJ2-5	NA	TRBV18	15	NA	TGTGCCAGCTCACCACAGTCGGGGAGTGGAGAGACCCAGTACTTC	CASSPQSGSGETQYF
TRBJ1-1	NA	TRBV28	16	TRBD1	TGTGCCAGCAGTGCCCCGGACAGGGGAGCGATCACTGAAGCTTTCTTT	CASSAPDRGAITEAFF
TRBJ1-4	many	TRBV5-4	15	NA	TGTGCCAGCAGCTTTGGGGGGGGACTGCGGGAAAAACTGTTTTTT	CASSFGGGLREKLFF
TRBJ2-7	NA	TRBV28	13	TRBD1	TGTGCCAGCAGTCCCGGGACAGGCTATAAGCAGTACTTC	CASSPGTGYKQYF
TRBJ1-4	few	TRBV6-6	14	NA	TGTGCCAGCAGTTATTGGGGGAGGGGTGAAAAACTGTTTTTT	CASSYWGRGEKLFF
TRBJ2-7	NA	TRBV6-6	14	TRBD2	TGTGCCAGCAGTTCTAGCGGGAGGGAAGGCGAGCAGTACTTC	CASSSSGREGEQYF
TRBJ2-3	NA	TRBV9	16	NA	TGTGCCAGCAGCGTAGGTAGTACGGGGGGCACAGATACGCAGTATTTT	CASSVGSTGGTDTQYF
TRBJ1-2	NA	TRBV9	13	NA	TGTGCCAGCAGCGTTTGGACTGACTATGGCTACACCTTC	CASSVWTDYGYTF
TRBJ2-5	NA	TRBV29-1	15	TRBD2	TGCAGCGTTGTCGTGGGCGGGGGGGGCCCAGAGACCCAGTACTTC	CSVVVGGGGPETQYF
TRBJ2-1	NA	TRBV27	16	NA	TGTGCCAGCAGTTTTTGGTCATTGAGCTCCTACAATGAGCAGTTCTTC	CASSFWSLSSYNEQFF
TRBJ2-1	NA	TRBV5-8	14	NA	TGTGCCAGCCGTGGGGAGAGCTCCTACAATGAGCAGTTCTTC	CASRGESSYNEQFF
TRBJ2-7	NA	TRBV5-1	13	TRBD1	TGCGCCAGCAGACAGGGGGTACCCTACGAGCAGTACTTC	CASRQGVPYEQYF